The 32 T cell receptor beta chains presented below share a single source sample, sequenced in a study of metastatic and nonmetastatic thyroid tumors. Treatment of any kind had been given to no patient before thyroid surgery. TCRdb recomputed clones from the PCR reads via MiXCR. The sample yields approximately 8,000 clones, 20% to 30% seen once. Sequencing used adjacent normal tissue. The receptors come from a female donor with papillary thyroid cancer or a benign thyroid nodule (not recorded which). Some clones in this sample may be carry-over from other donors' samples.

The CDR3, as DNA: TGTGCCAGCAGCTTAGTATCCGGGGGGGGCACAGATACGCAGTATTTT. Residues: CASSLVSGGGTDTQYF. The chain links TRBV11-1 to TRBJ2-3, with 8 bases that match TRBD2. Germline loops: CDR1 SGHAT, CDR2 FQDESV (reference sequence). The length of the CDR3 is 16 residues. Unmatched junction bases numbered 4, after V lost 1 base and J lost 1 base.

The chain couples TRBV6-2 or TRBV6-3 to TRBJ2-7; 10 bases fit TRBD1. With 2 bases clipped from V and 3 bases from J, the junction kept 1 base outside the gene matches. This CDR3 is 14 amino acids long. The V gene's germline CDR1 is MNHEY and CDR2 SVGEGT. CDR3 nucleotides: TGTGCCAGCAGTTACGGACAGGGGGGCTACGAGCAGTACTTC. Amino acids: CASSYGQGGYEQYF.

In DNA, the CDR3 is TGTGCCAGCAGACGTACAGGGGACAAGCCCCAGCATTTT. Translating gives CASRRTGDKPQHF. The V call is TRBV27, the J call TRBJ1-5, with TRBD1 matching 7 bases. CDR1 is MNHEY, CDR2 SMNVEV, per germline (reference sequence). J gave up 8 bases and V 6 bases, and 7 bases lay outside the gene matches. The CDR3 has 13 residues.

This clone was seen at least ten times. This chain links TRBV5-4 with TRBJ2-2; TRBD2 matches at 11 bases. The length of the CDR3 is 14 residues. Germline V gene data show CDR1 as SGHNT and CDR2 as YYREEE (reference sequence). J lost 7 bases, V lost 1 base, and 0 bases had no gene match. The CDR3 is CASSLTSGSGELFF. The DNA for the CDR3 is TGTGCCAGCAGCTTGACTAGCGGGAGCGGGGAGCTGTTTTTT.

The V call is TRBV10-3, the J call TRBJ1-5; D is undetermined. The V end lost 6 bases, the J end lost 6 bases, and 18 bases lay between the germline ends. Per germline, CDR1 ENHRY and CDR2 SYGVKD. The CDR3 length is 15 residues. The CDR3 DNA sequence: TGTGCCATCAGCAGCTACAAACAGATTCCTCAGCCCCAGCATTTT. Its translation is CAISSYKQIPQPQHF.

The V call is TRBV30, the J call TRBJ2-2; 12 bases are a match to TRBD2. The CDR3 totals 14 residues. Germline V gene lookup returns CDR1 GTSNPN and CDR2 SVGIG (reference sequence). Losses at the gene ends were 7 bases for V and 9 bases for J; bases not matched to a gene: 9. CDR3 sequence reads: CALHLAGGVWELFF. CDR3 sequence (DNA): TGTGCCTTGCACCTAGCGGGAGGGGTCTGGGAGCTGTTTTTT.

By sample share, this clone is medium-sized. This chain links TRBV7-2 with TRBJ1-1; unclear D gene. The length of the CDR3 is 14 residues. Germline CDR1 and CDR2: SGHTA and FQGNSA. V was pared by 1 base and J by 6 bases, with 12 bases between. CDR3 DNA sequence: TGTGCCAGCAGCTTAGGAGCGTCCGTTGCTGAAGCTTTCTTT. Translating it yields CASSLGASVAEAFF.

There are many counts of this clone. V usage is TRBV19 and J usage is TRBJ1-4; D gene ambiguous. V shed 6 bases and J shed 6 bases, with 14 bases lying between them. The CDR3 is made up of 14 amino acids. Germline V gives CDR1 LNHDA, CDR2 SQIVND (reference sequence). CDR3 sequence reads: CASSGHLTHEKLFF. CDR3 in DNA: TGTGCCAGTAGCGGTCACCTGACACATGAAAAACTGTTTTTT.

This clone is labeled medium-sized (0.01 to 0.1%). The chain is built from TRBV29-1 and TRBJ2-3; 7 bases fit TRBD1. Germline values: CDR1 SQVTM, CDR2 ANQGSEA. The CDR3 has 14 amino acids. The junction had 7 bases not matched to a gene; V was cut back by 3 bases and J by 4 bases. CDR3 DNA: TGCAGCGTTGATTTAGGGGGCAAAGCAGATACGCAGTATTTT. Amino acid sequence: CSVDLGGKADTQYF.

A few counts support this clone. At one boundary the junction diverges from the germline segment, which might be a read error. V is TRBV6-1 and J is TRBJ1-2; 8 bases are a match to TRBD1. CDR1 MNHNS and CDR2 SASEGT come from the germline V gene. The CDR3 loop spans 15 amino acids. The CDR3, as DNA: TGTGCCAGTAGACCGACCCAGGGGGCGCGGGTTGGCTACATCTTC. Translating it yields CASRPTQGARVGYIF.

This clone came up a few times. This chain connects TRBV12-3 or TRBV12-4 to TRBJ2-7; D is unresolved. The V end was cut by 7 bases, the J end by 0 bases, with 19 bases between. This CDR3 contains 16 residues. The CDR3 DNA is TGTGCCAGCACCCCCACCGCAGACGGAGTCTCCTACGAGCAGTACTTC. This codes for CASTPTADGVSYEQYF.

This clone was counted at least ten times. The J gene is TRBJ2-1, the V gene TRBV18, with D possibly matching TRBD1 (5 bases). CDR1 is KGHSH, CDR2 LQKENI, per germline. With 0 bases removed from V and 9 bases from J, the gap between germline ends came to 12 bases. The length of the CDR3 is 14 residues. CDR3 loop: CASSPPVRDGEQFF. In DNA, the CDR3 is TGTGCCAGCTCACCACCGGTCAGGGATGGTGAGCAGTTCTTC.

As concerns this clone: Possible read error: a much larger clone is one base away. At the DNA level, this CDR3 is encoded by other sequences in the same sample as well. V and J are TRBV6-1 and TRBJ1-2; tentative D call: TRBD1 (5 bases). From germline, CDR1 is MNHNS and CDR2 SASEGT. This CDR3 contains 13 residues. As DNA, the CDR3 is TGTGCCAGCACCCCGCGGGGGGGTTATGGCTATACCTTC. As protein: CASTPRGGYGYTF.

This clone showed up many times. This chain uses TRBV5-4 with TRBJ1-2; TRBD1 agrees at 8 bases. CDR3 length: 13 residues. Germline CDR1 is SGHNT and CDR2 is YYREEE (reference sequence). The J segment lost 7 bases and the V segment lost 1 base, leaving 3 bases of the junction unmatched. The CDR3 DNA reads TGTGCCAGCAGCTTGCAGGGGGCAGGTGGCTACACCTTC. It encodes CASSLQGAGGYTF.

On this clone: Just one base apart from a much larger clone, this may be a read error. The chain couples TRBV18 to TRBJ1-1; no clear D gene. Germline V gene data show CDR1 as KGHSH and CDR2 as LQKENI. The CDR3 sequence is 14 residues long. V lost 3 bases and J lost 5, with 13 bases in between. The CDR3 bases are TGTGCCAGCTCACCGGGCCGTGGGTTAACTGAAGCTTTCTTT. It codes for CASSPGRGLTEAFF.

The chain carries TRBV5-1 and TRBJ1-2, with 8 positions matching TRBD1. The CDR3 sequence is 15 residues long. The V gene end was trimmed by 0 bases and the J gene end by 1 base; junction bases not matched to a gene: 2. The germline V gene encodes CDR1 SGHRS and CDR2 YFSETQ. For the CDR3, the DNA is TGCGCCAGCAGCTTGGGGGACAGGATTAACTATGGCTACACCTTC. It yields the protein CASSLGDRINYGYTF.

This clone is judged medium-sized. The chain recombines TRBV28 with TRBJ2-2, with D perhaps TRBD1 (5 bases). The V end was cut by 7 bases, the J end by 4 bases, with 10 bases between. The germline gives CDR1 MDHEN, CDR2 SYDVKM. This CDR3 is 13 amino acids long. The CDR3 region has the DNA TGTGCCAGCAAATTACAGGTCACCGGGGAGCTGTTTTTT. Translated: CASKLQVTGELFF.

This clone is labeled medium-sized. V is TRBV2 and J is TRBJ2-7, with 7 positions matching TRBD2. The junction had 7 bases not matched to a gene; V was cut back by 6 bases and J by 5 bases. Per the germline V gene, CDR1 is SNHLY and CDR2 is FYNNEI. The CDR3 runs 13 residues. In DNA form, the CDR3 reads TGTGCCAGCAGGAACCCAGGGAGGGACGAGCAGTACGTC. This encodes CASRNPGRDEQYV.

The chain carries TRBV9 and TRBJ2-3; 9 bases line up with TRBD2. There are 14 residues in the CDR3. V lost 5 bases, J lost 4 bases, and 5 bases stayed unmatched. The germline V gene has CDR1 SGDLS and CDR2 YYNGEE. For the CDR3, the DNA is TGTGCCAGCAGGAATATAGCGGGAGCAGATACGCAGTATTTT. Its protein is CASRNIAGADTQYF.

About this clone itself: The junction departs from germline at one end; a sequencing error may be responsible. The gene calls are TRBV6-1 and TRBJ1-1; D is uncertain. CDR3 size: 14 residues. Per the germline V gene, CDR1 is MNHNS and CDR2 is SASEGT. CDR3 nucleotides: TGTGCCAGCAGTAAGTACCTCCGGAACTCTGAAGCGTTCTTT. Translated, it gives CASSKYLRNSEAFF.

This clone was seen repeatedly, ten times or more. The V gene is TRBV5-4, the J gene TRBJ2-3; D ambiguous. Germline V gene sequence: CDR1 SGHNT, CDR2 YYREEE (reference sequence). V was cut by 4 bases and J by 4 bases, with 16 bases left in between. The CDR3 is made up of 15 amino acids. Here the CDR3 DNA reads TGTGCCAGCAGCCGCAATGACCGGCACGCAGATACGCAGTATTTT. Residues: CASSRNDRHADTQYF.

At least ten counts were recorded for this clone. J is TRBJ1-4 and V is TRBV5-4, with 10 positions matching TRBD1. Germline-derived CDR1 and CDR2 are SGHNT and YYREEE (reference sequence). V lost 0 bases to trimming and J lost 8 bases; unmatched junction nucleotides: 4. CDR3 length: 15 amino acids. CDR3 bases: TGTGCCAGCAGCTTGGGCCGGACAGGGGGAGAAAAACTGTTTTTT. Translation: CASSLGRTGGEKLFF.

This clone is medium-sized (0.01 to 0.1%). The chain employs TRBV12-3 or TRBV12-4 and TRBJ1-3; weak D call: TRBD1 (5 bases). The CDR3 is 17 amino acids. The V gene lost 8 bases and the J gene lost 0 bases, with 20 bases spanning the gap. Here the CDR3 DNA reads TGTGCCAGCGGCAGGGCAGGGAGGCTATTCTCTGGAAACACCATATATTTT. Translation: CASGRAGRLFSGNTIYF.

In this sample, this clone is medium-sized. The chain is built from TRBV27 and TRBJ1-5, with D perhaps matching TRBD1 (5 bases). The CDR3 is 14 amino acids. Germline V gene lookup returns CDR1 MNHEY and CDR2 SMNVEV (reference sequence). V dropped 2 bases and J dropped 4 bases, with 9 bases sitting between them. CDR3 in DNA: TGTGCCAGCAGTTTAGCTTGGGGGAATCAGCCCCAGCATTTT. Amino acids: CASSLAWGNQPQHF.

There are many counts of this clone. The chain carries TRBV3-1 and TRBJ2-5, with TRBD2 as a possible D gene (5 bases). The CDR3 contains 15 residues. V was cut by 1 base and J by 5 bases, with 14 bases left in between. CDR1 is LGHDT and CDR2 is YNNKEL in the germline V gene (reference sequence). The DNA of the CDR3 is TGTGCCAGCAGCCAAGGGACTTACCTTAGGGAGACCCAGTACTTC. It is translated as CASSQGTYLRETQYF.

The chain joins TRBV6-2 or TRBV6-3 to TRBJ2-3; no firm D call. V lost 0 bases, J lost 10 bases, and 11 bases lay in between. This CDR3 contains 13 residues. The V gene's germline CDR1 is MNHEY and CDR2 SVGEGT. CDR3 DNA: TGTGCCAGCAGTTACTCGTTCCAGGCGGCGCAGTATTTT. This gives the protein CASSYSFQAAQYF.

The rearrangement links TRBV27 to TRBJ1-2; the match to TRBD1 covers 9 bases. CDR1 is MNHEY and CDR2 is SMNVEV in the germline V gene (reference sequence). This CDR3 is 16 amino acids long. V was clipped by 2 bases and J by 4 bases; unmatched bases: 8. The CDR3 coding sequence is TGTGCCAGCAGTTTACGCCCTCCGGGACAGGGCTATGGCTACACCTTC. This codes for CASSLRPPGQGYGYTF.

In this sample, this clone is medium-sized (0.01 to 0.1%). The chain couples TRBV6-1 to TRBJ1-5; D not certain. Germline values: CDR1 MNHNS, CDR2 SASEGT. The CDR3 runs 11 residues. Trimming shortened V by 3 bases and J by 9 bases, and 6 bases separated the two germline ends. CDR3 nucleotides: TGTGCCAGCAGTGACGCTGGGCCCCAGCATTTT. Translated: CASSDAGPQHF.

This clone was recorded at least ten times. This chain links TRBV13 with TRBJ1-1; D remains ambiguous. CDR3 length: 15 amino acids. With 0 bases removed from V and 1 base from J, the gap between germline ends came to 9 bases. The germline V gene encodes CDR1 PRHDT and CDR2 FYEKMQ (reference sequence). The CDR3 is CASSLGTGKNTEAFF. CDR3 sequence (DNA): TGTGCCAGCAGCTTAGGGACGGGGAAGAACACTGAAGCTTTCTTT.

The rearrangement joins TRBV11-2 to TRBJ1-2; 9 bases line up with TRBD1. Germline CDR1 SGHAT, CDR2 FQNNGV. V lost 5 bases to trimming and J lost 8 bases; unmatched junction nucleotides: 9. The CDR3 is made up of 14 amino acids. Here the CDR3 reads CASSPAPGQGGYTF. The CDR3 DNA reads TGTGCCAGCAGCCCGGCTCCGGGACAGGGCGGCTACACCTTC.

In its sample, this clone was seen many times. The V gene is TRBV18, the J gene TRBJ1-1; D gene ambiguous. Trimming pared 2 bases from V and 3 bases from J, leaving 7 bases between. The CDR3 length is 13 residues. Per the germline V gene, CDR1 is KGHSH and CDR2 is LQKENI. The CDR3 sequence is CASSPSIHTEAFF. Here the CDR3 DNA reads TGTGCCAGCTCACCATCGATCCACACTGAAGCTTTCTTT.

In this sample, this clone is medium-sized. The CDR3 DNA is TGTGCCAGCAGTCCACCTAGCGGCCCAGGGGATACGCAGTATTTT. Encoded protein: CASSPPSGPGDTQYF. The V and J genes are TRBV6-2 or TRBV6-3 and TRBJ2-3; 7 positions agree with TRBD2. Losses at the gene ends were 5 bases for V and 6 bases for J; bases not matched to a gene: 11. Germline V gene lookup returns CDR1 MNHEY and CDR2 SVGEGT. The CDR3 contains 15 residues.